Each of the 23 T cell receptor beta chains below was sequenced from the same sample in a study of cytomegalovirus exposure and HLA in healthy donors. PCR primers comprised 60 Vbeta and 13 Jbeta primers. Sequencing used immunoSEQ multiplex PCR; TCRdb keeps in-frame clones, though not all of them. This repertoire shows about 90,000 clones, roughly 79% found once; its top ten account for 0.45% to 0.6%. Sequenced input: PBMCs. These receptors were taken from a man under 40 in good health and CMV-seronegative.

V usage is TRBV7-9 and J usage is TRBJ2-4; a weak D match, TRBD2 (5 bases). Trimming left V 1 base short and J 0 bases short, with 7 bases between. Germline values: CDR1 SEHNR, CDR2 FQNEAQ (reference sequence). The CDR3 contains 15 residues. In nucleotides, the CDR3 is TGTGCCAGCAGCTTAGTGGGAGTAGCCAAAAACATTCAGTACTTC. It is translated as CASSLVGVAKNIQYF. Supplemented by reference TRBV7-9 and TRBJ2-4, the full variable domain reads DTGVSQNPRHKITKRGQNVTFRCDPISEHNRLYWYRQTLGQGPEFLTYFQNEAQLEKSRLLSDRFSAERPKGSFSTLEIQRTEQGDSAMYLCASSLVGVAKNIQYFGAGTRLSVL.

This chain links TRBV6-4 with TRBJ2-3, with 9 nucleotides matching TRBD2. The CDR3 consists of 14 residues. CDR1 is MRHNA, CDR2 SNTAGT, per germline. Trimming cost V 4 bases and J 4 bases; bases outside gene matches: 3. The CDR3 region is CASSGAGGADTQYF. For the CDR3, the DNA is TGTGCCAGCAGTGGGGCGGGAGGGGCAGATACGCAGTATTTT.

Only a few counts were recorded for this clone. The V call is TRBV2, the J call TRBJ1-4; weak D call: TRBD1 (6 bases). The CDR3 spans 15 residues. Germline loops: CDR1 SNHLY, CDR2 FYNNEI. V dropped 6 bases and J dropped 0 bases, with 11 bases sitting between them. The CDR3, as DNA: TGTGCCAGCAGAGCAACAGGGTCAACTAATGAAAAACTGTTTTTT. This codes for CASRATGSTNEKLFF.

The chain couples TRBV11-3 to TRBJ1-2, with TRBD1 as a possible D gene (6 bases). The V gene's germline CDR1 is SGHNT and CDR2 YENEEA. The CDR3 is 13 residues long. Trimming removed 2 bases from V and 7 bases from J, with 11 bases in between. CDR3 DNA sequence: TGTGCCAGCAGCTTACAGGGGCGCAGTGGCTACACCTTC. Its translation: CASSLQGRSGYTF. The full variable domain, in which reference TRBV11-3 and TRBJ1-2 provide the parts outside the CDR3, is EAGVVQSPRYKIIEKKQPVAFWCNPISGHNTLYWYLQNLGQGPELLIRYENEEAVDDSQLPKDRFSAERLKGVDSTLKIQPAELGDSAVYLCASSLQGRSGYTFGSGTRLTVV.

This clone appeared a single time. The rearrangement joins TRBV29-1 to TRBJ2-1, with D maybe TRBD1 (7 bases). CDR1 is SQVTM, CDR2 ANQGSEA, per germline. V lost 2 bases and J lost 1, with 15 bases in between. The CDR3 is made up of 16 amino acids. The chain's CDR3 is CSVEYLTGRSYNEQFF. The CDR3 coding sequence is TGCAGCGTTGAATACCTGACAGGGAGGTCCTACAATGAGCAGTTCTTC.

The CDR3 spells CASSSGPYSNQPQHF. In DNA form, the CDR3 reads TGTGCCAGCAGCTCAGGTCCTTATAGCAATCAGCCCCAGCATTTT. This rearrangement joins TRBV5-5 to TRBJ1-5; no clear D gene. This CDR3 is 15 amino acids long. V was cut by 3 bases and J by 0 bases, with 10 bases left in between. The V gene's germline CDR1 is SGHKS and CDR2 YYEKEE (reference sequence).

This chain connects TRBV28 to TRBJ1-5; D remains unclear. The CDR3 is made up of 16 amino acids. The germline CDR1 and CDR2 sequences are MDHEN and SYDVKM. V lost 2 bases and J lost 0, with 11 bases in between. CDR3 loop: CASSLNPGNSNQPQHF. The DNA of the CDR3 is TGTGCCAGCAGTTTAAACCCGGGGAATAGCAATCAGCCCCAGCATTTT.

This clone was counted once. The chain combines TRBV19 with TRBJ2-5, with D perhaps TRBD2 (5 bases). The CDR3 is 13 amino acids. Trimming removed 1 base from V and 3 bases from J, with 6 bases in between. Germline V lookup: CDR1 LNHDA, CDR2 SQIVND (reference sequence). The CDR3 loop is CASSIVREETQYF. CDR3 in DNA: TGTGCCAGTAGTATAGTGAGGGAAGAGACCCAGTACTTC.

J is TRBJ1-5 and V is TRBV6-6, with D possibly being TRBD1 (5 bases). The V gene lost 1 base and the J gene lost 5 bases, with 15 bases spanning the gap. The CDR3 is 16 amino acids. From germline, CDR1 is MNHNY and CDR2 SVGAGI (reference sequence). CDR3 DNA: TGTGCCAGCAGTTACTGGAGGGGTGGGTTTGATCAGCCCCAGCATTTT. Amino acid sequence: CASSYWRGGFDQPQHF.

The chain recombines TRBV9 with TRBJ1-1; 8 bases map to TRBD1. The germline V gene has CDR1 SGDLS and CDR2 YYNGEE. The junction had 2 bases not matched to a gene; V was cut back by 0 bases and J by 1 base. This CDR3 contains 15 residues. The DNA of the CDR3 is TGTGCCAGCAGCGTAGCCGGACAGGGGAACACTGAAGCTTTCTTT. This codes for CASSVAGQGNTEAFF.

This clone was seen a single time. The rearrangement uses TRBV11-2 and TRBJ2-1, with D possibly being TRBD2 (5 bases). The CDR3 extends over 13 amino acids. V shed 1 base and J shed 12 bases, with 13 bases lying between them. Germline CDR1 SGHAT, CDR2 FQNNGV. CDR3 bases: TGTGCCAGCAGCTTAGTGGACTTTCTGGGGCAGTTCTTC. It is translated as CASSLVDFLGQFF.

The chain combines TRBV9 with TRBJ2-2; D is undetermined. With 0 bases removed from V and 7 bases from J, the gap between germline ends came to 10 bases. CDR1 is SGDLS and CDR2 is YYNGEE in the germline V gene. CDR3 size: 14 residues. CDR3 nucleotide sequence: TGTGCCAGCAGCGTAGTCAGTGAGGTCGGGGAGCTGTTTTTT. Translated: CASSVVSEVGELFF.

The count of this clone is one. This chain links TRBV6-5 with TRBJ1-2; D might be TRBD1 (6 bases). This CDR3 is built from 13 residues. CDR1 is MNHEY and CDR2 is SVGAGI in the germline V gene. V lost 7 bases, J lost 9 bases, and 18 bases lay in between. The DNA for the CDR3 is TGTGCCAGCACCAAGGGGGGGACCGCACGCTACACCTTC. Its protein product is CASTKGGTARYTF.

The CDR3 region is CASSLYPGQGMYNEQFF. As DNA, the CDR3 is TGTGCCAGCTCACTTTATCCGGGACAGGGCATGTACAATGAGCAGTTCTTC. The chain has TRBV18 and TRBJ2-1; 9 positions agree with TRBD1. The CDR3 is made up of 17 amino acids. Germline CDR1 and CDR2: KGHSH and LQKENI. V shed 4 bases and J 4 bases; nucleotides not matched to a gene: 11.

The chain has TRBV4-3 and TRBJ2-7; TRBD2 aligns across 9 bases. The V gene end was trimmed by 6 bases and the J gene end by 0 bases; junction bases not matched to a gene: 9. CDR1 and CDR2 (germline): LGHNA, YSLEER. The CDR3 is 16 amino acids. CDR3 sequence (DNA): TGCGCCAGCAGTATTAATCTAGCGGGGAGCTCCTACGAGCAGTACTTC. Amino acids: CASSINLAGSSYEQYF.

The rearrangement links TRBV25-1 to TRBJ1-1; no clear D. Germline V CDR1 and CDR2: MGHDK, SYGVNS. This CDR3 is built from 12 residues. The ends were cut back, 3 bases at V and 3 bases at J, with 5 bases in the middle. The DNA of the CDR3 is TGTGCCAGCAGTGAGATAGACACTGAAGCTTTCTTT. Translating gives CASSEIDTEAFF.

This clone has only one observation. The chain is built from TRBV4-3 and TRBJ2-7, with 9 bases that match TRBD1. The CDR3 loop spans 17 amino acids. In germline, CDR1 is LGHNA, CDR2 YSLEER. The V gene end was trimmed by 4 bases and the J gene end by 0 bases; junction bases not matched to a gene: 10. CDR3 nucleotides: TGCGCCAGCAGCCGTCTGACCGGGGGACAGGGCTCCTACGAGCAGTACTTC. Protein: CASSRLTGGQGSYEQYF.

The rearrangement joins TRBV5-4 to TRBJ1-3; D remains unclear. The CDR3 runs 13 residues. V was cut by 3 bases and J by 4 bases, with 8 bases left in between. Germline V CDR1 and CDR2: SGHNT, YYREEE (reference sequence). Here the CDR3 DNA reads TGTGCCAGCAGCTCGCCAGGAGGAAACACCATATATTTT. Translated: CASSSPGGNTIYF. The full variable domain, with the rest looked up from reference TRBV5-4 and TRBJ1-3, is ETGVTQSPTHLIKTRGQQVTLRCSSQSGHNTVSWYQQALGQGPQFIFQYYREEENGRGNFPPRFSGLQFPNYSSELNVNALELDDSALYLCASSSPGGNTIYFGEGSWLTVV.

This sequence joins TRBV6-6 and TRBJ1-2; 9 bases line up with TRBD1. J gave up 7 bases and V 4 bases, and 4 bases lay outside the gene matches. The germline gives CDR1 MNHNY, CDR2 SVGAGI (reference sequence). This CDR3 contains 13 residues. CDR3 sequence reads: CASSSQGAGGYTF. CDR3 in DNA: TGTGCCAGCAGTTCACAGGGGGCTGGTGGCTACACCTTC.

V gene TRBV5-4 combines with J gene TRBJ2-2, with TRBD2 matching over 14 bases. Looked up from germline, CDR1 is SGHNT and CDR2 is YYREEE (reference sequence). The trim removed 0 bases at V and 7 bases at J, leaving 8 bases unmatched. The CDR3 has 18 amino acids. CDR3 DNA sequence: TGTGCCAGCAGCTTGGTTAGACTAGCGGGGGGGCAAGTCGGGGAGCTGTTTTTT. Amino acid sequence: CASSLVRLAGGQVGELFF. The whole variable domain, filled in from reference TRBV5-4 and TRBJ2-2, reads ETGVTQSPTHLIKTRGQQVTLRCSSQSGHNTVSWYQQALGQGPQFIFQYYREEENGRGNFPPRFSGLQFPNYSSELNVNALELDDSALYLCASSLVRLAGGQVGELFFGEGSRLTVL.

The chain joins TRBV19 to TRBJ1-6; D possibly corresponds to TRBD1 (6 bases). CDR1 and CDR2 from the germline V gene are LNHDA and SQIVND (reference sequence). This CDR3 has 15 amino acids. Trimming took 6 bases from V and 8 from J, leaving 17 bases between them. For the CDR3, the DNA is TGTGCCAGTAGGCCAGCGACAGGCCAGGATTCACCCCTCCACTTT. It translates to CASRPATGQDSPLHF.

The chain uses TRBV27 and TRBJ2-6; TRBD1 might be the D (5 bases). Trimming shortened V by 2 bases and J by 0 bases, and 14 bases separated the two germline ends. There are 18 residues in the CDR3. The V gene's germline CDR1 is MNHEY and CDR2 SMNVEV (reference sequence). DNA for the CDR3: TGTGCCAGCAGTTTACAGGGTCCGATGTTCTCTGGGGCCAACGTCCTGACTTTC. Residues: CASSLQGPMFSGANVLTF.

This clone has just one count. The V gene is TRBV7-2, the J gene TRBJ1-3; D is unclear. CDR1 SGHTA and CDR2 FQGNSA come from the germline V gene. The V end was cut by 4 bases, the J end by 4 bases, with 14 bases between. The CDR3 spans 15 residues. The CDR3 reads CASSSKRVSGNTIYF. Here the CDR3 DNA reads TGTGCCAGCAGCTCTAAGCGGGTATCGGGAAACACCATATATTTT.